The entry below gives a single T cell receptor beta chain sequence along with its context. Its antigen remains unidentified. Free of recent acute infections or vaccinations, the donors were healthy HIV-negative adults. This record belongs to a study of shared clonotypes between healthy human individuals. Assay execution proceeded at the deep level. TCRdb's table, derived via immunoSEQ multiplex PCR, lists solely in-frame clones and lacks some. Here the sample spans over a million clones, 65% to 75% being singletons. Study-wide results and caveats: Generally, estimated richness proved larger in naive subsets than it did in memory subsets. Relative to clonotypes present in all four donors, those not shared had lower generation probabilities.

Per germline, CDR1 LNHDA and CDR2 SQIVND (reference sequence). V was pared by 4 bases and J by 4 bases, with 3 bases of the junction left unmatched. This CDR3 has 14 amino acids. The J gene is TRBJ2-3, the V gene TRBV19, with 9 bases that match TRBD2. Sample: memory CD4+ T cells sorted from blood. The subset denotes: CD45RA-negative fraction. This TCR came from a young man in good health. CDR3 bases: TGTGCCAGTAGTACCGGACTAGCGCCAGATACGCAGTATTTT. This gives the protein CASSTGLAPDTQYF.